Below are 9 T cell receptor beta chains sequenced from a single sample in a study of cytomegalovirus exposure and HLA in healthy donors. It was with 60 Vbeta and 13 Jbeta primers that the PCR ran. Generated by immunoSEQ multiplex PCR, the TCRdb table keeps only in-frame clones and is missing some. In the table there are roughly 100,000 clones, about three quarters of which are singletons. Sample: PBMCs. The receptors were sampled from a man aged 60 to 69 in good health and CMV-seropositive.

The CDR3 DNA follows: TGTGCCAGCAAAAACTCGGGTGTTGATACGCAGTATTTT. This encodes CASKNSGVDTQYF. The rearrangement uses TRBV6-5 and TRBJ2-3; no firm D call. The CDR3 loop spans 13 amino acids. V lost 7 bases and J lost 6, with 14 bases in between. The germline V gene has CDR1 MNHEY and CDR2 SVGAGI.

The chain carries TRBV7-9 and TRBJ1-4; TRBD1 matches 10 bases. V shed 4 bases and J 5 bases; nucleotides not matched to a gene: 4. In germline, CDR1 is SEHNR, CDR2 FQNEAQ (reference sequence). The CDR3 totals 15 residues. The CDR3 DNA is TGTGCCAGCAGCTGGGGACAGGGGAAAAATGAAAAACTGTTTTTT. This encodes CASSWGQGKNEKLFF.

The CDR3 loop reads CASSPVDSLYNEQFF. The DNA for the CDR3 is TGTGCCAGCTCACCAGTGGACTCTCTTTACAATGAGCAGTTCTTC. The chain carries TRBV18 and TRBJ2-1, with D perhaps matching TRBD2 (5 bases). Germline CDR1 is KGHSH and CDR2 is LQKENI. V lost 2 bases, J lost 4 bases, and 12 bases lay in between. CDR3 length equals 15 residues.

The chain uses TRBV7-8 and TRBJ2-5; 9 positions match TRBD1. The CDR3 sequence is 13 residues long. Germline loops: CDR1 SGHVS, CDR2 FQNEAQ. V shed 0 bases, J shed 12 bases, and the junction held 5 bases outside the gene matches. CDR3 coding DNA: TGTGCCAGCAGCTTAGCCGGGACAGGGTGGGAGTACTTC. Protein product: CASSLAGTGWEYF.

In its sample, this clone was seen a few times. The V gene is TRBV6-5, the J gene TRBJ1-6; D uncertain. The CDR3 length is 14 residues. CDR1 MNHEY and CDR2 SVGAGI come from the germline V gene. V was shortened by 5 bases and J by 10 bases, with 15 bases between the two germline ends. The CDR3 DNA sequence: TGTGCCAGCAGTGAACCCTTTTGGCAGTCACCCCTCCACTTT. Translated, it gives CASSEPFWQSPLHF.

The chain is built from TRBV28 and TRBJ1-5; D is perhaps TRBD1 (6 bases). Germline V gives CDR1 MDHEN, CDR2 SYDVKM. V was cut by 5 bases and J by 6 bases, with 14 bases left in between. The length of the CDR3 is 14 residues. The CDR3 region has the DNA TGTGCCAGCAGTCCGGGCAGGGGAAGTCAGCCCCAGCATTTT. Amino acids: CASSPGRGSQPQHF.

V is TRBV28 and J is TRBJ2-7; D ambiguous. The V gene's germline CDR1 is MDHEN and CDR2 SYDVKM. V was shortened by 7 bases and J by 4 bases, with 8 bases between the two germline ends. This CDR3 spans 11 amino acids. The CDR3 here is CASNSPYEQYF. In nucleotides, the CDR3 is TGTGCCAGCAATAGCCCTTACGAGCAGTACTTC.

The chain couples TRBV19 to TRBJ2-3, with TRBD1 matching 8 bases. Germline V gene lookup returns CDR1 LNHDA and CDR2 SQIVND (reference sequence). J gave up 2 bases and V 7 bases, and 8 bases lay outside the gene matches. The CDR3 consists of 15 residues. CDR3 residues: CASMGQEALTDTQYF. The CDR3 region has the DNA TGTGCCAGTATGGGACAGGAGGCCCTCACAGATACGCAGTATTTT.

The J gene is TRBJ2-7, the V gene TRBV2, with 9 bases that match TRBD1. The CDR3 totals 13 residues. Germline V lookup: CDR1 SNHLY, CDR2 FYNNEI. J gave up 4 bases and V 8 bases, and 6 bases lay outside the gene matches. CDR3 nucleotide sequence: TGTGCCAGCGCCGGGACAGGGACTTACGAGCAGTACTTC. As protein: CASAGTGTYEQYF.